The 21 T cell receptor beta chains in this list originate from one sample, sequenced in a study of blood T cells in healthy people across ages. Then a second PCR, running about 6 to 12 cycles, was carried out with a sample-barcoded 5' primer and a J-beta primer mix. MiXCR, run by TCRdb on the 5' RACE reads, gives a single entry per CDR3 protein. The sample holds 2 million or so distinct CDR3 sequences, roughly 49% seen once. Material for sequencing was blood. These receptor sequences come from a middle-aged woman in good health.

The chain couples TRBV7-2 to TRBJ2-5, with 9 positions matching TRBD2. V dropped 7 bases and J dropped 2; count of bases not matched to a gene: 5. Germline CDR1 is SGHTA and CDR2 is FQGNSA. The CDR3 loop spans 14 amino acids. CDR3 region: CASMRGGGQETQYF. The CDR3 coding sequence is TGTGCCAGCATGCGGGGGGGTGGACAAGAGACCCAGTACTTC.

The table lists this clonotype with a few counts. CDR3 protein: CASSRANHEQFF. The CDR3 DNA follows: TGTGCCAGCAGCCGGGCCAACCATGAGCAGTTCTTC. This chain joins TRBV4-2 and TRBJ2-1; unclear D gene. The CDR3 consists of 12 residues. Germline V lookup: CDR1 LGHNA, CDR2 YNFKEQ. Trimming stripped 4 bases from V and 8 bases from J, with 9 bases between.

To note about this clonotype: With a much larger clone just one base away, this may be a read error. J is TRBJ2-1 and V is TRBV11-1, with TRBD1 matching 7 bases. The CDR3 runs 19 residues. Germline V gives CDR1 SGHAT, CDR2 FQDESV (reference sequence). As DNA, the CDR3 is TGTGCCGGCAGCTCTCTGATCGTAACAGGGGCTAGGCTTGGGAATGAGCAGTTCTTC. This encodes CAGSSLIVTGARLGNEQFF.

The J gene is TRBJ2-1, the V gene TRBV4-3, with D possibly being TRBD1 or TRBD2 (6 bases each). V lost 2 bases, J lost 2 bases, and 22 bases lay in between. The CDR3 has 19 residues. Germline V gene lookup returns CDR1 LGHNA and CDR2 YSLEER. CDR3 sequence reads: CASSQLPGPPGGAYNEQFF. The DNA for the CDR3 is TGCGCCAGCAGCCAACTCCCCGGGCCCCCCGGGGGCGCCTACAATGAGCAGTTCTTC.

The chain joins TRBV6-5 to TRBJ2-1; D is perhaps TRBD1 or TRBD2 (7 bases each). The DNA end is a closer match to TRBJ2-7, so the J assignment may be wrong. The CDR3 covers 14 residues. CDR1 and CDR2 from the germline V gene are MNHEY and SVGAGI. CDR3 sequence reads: CASNQGGSYNEQYF. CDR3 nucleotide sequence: TGTGCCAGCAACCAGGGGGGGTCCTACAATGAGCAGTACTTC.

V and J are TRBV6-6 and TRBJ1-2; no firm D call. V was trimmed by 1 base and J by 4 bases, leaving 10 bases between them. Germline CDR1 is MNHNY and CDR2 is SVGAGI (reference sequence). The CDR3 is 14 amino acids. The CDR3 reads CASSYFAVGYGYTF. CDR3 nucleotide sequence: TGTGCCAGCAGTTACTTTGCGGTGGGCTATGGCTACACCTTC.

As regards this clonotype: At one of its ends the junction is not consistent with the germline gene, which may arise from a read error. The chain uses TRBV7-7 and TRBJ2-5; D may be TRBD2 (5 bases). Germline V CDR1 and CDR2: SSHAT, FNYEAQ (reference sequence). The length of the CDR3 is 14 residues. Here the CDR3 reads CASSSDLGLGTQYF. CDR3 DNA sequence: TGTGCTAGCAGCTCGGACTTGGGTCTCGGGACCCAGTACTTC.

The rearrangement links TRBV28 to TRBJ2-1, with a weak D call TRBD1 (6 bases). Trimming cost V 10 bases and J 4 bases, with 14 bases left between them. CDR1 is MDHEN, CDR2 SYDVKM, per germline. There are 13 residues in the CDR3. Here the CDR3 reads CATAGVVYNEQFF. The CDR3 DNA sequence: TGTGCCACCGCAGGGGTGGTTTACAATGAGCAGTTCTTC.

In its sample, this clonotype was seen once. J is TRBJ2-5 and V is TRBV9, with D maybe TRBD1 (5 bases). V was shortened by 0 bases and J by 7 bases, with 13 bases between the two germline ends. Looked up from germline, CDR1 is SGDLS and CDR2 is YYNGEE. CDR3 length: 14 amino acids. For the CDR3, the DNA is TGTGCCAGCAGCGTAGACGGACAACCTGCGACCCAGTACTTC. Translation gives CASSVDGQPATQYF.

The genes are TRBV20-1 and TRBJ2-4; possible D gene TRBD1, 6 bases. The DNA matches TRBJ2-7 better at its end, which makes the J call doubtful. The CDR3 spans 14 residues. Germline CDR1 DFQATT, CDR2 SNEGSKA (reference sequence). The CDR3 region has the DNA TGCAGTGCTACCTCCCGGGACAACCCCTACGAGCAGTACTTC. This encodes CSATSRDNPYEQYF.

CDR3: CASSLEGGVYGYTF. For the CDR3, the DNA is TGTGCCAGCAGTTTGGAGGGGGGTGTCTATGGCTACACCTTC. This sequence joins TRBV28 and TRBJ1-2, with D possibly matching TRBD1 (6 bases). V lost 3 bases and J 4 bases, leaving 12 bases between the germline ends. The germline gives CDR1 MDHEN, CDR2 SYDVKM. This CDR3 contains 14 residues.

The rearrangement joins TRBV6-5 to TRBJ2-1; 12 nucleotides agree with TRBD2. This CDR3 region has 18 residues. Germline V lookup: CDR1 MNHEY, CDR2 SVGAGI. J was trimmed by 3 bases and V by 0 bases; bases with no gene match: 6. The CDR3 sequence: CASSYSYLAGGVYNEQFF. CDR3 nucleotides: TGTGCCAGCAGTTACTCGTATCTAGCGGGGGGGGTCTACAATGAGCAGTTCTTC.

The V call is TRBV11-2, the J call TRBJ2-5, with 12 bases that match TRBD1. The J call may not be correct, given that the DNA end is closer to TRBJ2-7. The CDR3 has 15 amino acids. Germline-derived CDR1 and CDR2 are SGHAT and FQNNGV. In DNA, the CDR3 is TGTGCCAGCAGCCCGCGGGACAGGGGGCTGAGCGAGCAGTACTTC. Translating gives CASSPRDRGLSEQYF.

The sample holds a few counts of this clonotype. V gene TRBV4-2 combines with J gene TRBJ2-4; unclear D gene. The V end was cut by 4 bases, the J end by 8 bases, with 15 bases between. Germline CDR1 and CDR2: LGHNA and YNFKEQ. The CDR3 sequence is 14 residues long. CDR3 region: CASSPGYDPDIQYF. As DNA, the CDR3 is TGTGCCAGCAGCCCGGGTTACGATCCGGACATTCAGTACTTC.

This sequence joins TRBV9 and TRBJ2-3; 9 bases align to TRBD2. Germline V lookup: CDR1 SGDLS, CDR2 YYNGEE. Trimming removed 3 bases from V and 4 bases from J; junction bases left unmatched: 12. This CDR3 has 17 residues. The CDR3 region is CASSATLLAGTPDTQYF. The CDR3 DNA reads TGTGCCAGCAGCGCAACGCTACTAGCGGGCACCCCAGATACGCAGTATTTT.

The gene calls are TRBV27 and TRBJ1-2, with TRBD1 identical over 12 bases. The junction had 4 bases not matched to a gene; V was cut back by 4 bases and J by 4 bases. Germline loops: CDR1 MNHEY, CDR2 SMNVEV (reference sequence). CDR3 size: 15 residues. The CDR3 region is CASSSGTGGSYGYTF. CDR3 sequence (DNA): TGTGCCAGCAGTTCGGGGACAGGGGGCAGCTATGGCTACACCTTC.

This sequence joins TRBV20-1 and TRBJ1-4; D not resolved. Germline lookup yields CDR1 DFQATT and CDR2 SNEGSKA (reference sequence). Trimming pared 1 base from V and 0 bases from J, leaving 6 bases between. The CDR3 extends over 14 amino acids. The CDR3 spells CSARAYATNEKLFF. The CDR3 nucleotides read TGCAGTGCTAGAGCATACGCAACTAATGAAAAACTGTTTTTT.

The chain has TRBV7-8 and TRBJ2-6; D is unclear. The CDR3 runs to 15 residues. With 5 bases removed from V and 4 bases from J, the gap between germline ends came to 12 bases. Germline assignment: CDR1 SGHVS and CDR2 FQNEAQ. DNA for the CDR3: TGTGCCAGCAGCCGATCCCCGTTAGGGGCCAACGTCCTGACTTTC. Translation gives CASSRSPLGANVLTF.

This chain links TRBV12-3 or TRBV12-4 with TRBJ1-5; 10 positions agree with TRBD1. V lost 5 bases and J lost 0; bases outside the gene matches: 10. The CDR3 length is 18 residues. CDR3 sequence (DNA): TGTGCCAGCAGTCCTCCCGGGACAGGGGTCCATAGCAATCAGCCCCAGCATTTT. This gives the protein CASSPPGTGVHSNQPQHF.

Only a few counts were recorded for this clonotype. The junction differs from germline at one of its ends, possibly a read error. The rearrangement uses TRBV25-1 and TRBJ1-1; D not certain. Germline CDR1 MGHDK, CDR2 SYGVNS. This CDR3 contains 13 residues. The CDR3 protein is CASSEWVNTEAFF. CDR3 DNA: TGTGCCAGCAGTGAGTGGGTGAACACTGAGGCTTTCTTT.

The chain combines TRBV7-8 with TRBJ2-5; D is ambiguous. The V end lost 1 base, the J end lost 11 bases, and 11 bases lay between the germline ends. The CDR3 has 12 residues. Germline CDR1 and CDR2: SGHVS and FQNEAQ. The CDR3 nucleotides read TGTGCCAGCAGCTTAGTTCCGGAAGAGCAGTACTTC. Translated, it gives CASSLVPEEQYF.